The source of this TCR beta chain is a study of CD4 T cells in relation to SARS-CoV-2 and coronaviruses (dated by TCRdb to the early 2020s). Broadly, across the study: Using patient-derived lymphoblastoid cell lines, the shared crossreactive spike epitopes were mapped to their HLA restriction. Samples from three pre-COVID donors and the naive versus memory experiments were sequenced with the Adaptive Biotechnologies TCR-sequencing kit; other data were Illumina-based. The study assessed, at the TCR clonotype level, memory CD4+ T cell crossreactivity between SARS-CoV-2 and common cold coronavirus spike proteins. Expansion assays from other donors in the study were sequenced with a different, Illumina-based TCR-beta assay.

Including cysteine and phenylalanine, the CDR3 has 13 amino acids. Of the read, only the CDR3 DNA is kept; its 39 bases are in frame from base 1. Trimming costs V 2 bases and J 9 bases, and their ends lie 13 bases apart. The CDR1 and CDR2 encoded by the germline V gene are MDHEN and SYDVKM. Deep-resolution immunoSEQ TCR-beta sequencing was performed on DNA from uncultured naive and memory CD4+ T cells. The original pipeline was this. During preprocessing, nonproductive sequences were discarded, as were any CDR3s that did not begin with C, did not end with F or W, or were shorter than 7 amino acids. Cultured and uncultured naive and memory CD4+ repertoires were searched for previously identified spike- and CEF-reactive CDR3s. CDR3 homology was measured as pairwise Levenshtein distance, computed with the stringdist R package after trimming three terminal residues from each end. As stored in TCRdb, this immuneACCESS dataset retains in-frame rearrangements with V and J assigned. A fraction of the clones does not appear; measured against another copy, unresolved V genes explain less than half of the discrepancy, and the remainder lacks a known reason. D and trimming were read from the DNA, whereas the V and J calls and clone size are those reported in that table. The sample contains tens of thousands of clones, 86% of them found a single time. Together, the top ten hold approximately 1.5% of the sample.

Study-level results and caveats: Small numbers of patients and of tested TCRs were a limitation of the study. In roughly two thirds of donors, memory CD4+ clonotypes turned up that crossrecognized SARS-CoV-2 and at least one common cold coronavirus spike. Compared with monoreactive clones, crossreactive clones had significantly weaker SARS-CoV-2-driven expansion, a result consistent with antigenic imprinting. Crossreactivity analysis was centred on spike protein, so crossreactivity against other viral proteins was not assessed. Pre-pandemic and post-infection samples were not both contributed by any donor, so tracing of the source of pre-existing responses was limited. Naive versus memory sequencing indicated the assay detects memory recall responses rather than primary responses primed during culture.

CD4+ T cells from unexposed donors were collected before the COVID-19 pandemic (2011-2018). To separate naive from memory CD4+ T cells, cryopreserved PBMCs first underwent CD4 enrichment and then EasySep naive CD4+ T cell enrichment. The leukapheresis product for the unexposed donors was obtained through commercial purchase. Ficoll-Paque PLUS gradient centrifugation was used to isolate PBMCs from leukapheresis product or whole blood. PBMCs were either cryopreserved at -140 degrees C or used fresh in the expansion assay. The QIAamp Micro DNA Kit was used to extract genomic DNA from the CD4+ T cells. A word on this clone: What antigen it recognizes has not been identified. Per-base quality was not reported, and no clone a single base away is much larger than it.

The sample consisted of memory CD4+ T cells from PBMCs. In light of the paper, this sample's cell subset or site label describes: memory (non-naive) CD4+ T cells. This receptor was identified in a human donor in good health. This receptor chain uses TRBV28 and TRBJ2-5; the D call is tentative, TRBD1 or TRBD2, as each matches 5 bases. The DNA sequence follows: TGTGCCAGCAGTTTAGATGATTCGGGGCCCCAGTACTTC. Translated, this gives CASSLDDSGPQYF.